One TCR beta chain is described in this entry. As yet, its antigen is unknown. The source of the sample is a study of T cell responses to AZD1222 COVID-19 vaccine. Whole-study context: Researchers grouped second doses given at about 4 or about 12 weeks into one pool. General study points: Donors in the cohort were predominantly white British and more often female, and clonal diversity was possibly underestimated.

The CDR3 spans 14 residues. The germline CDR1 and CDR2 sequences are MNHEY and SVGEGT. V lost 4 bases to trimming and J lost 1 base, with 9 bases between them. Libraries were prepared by immunoSEQ multiplex PCR; TCRdb keeps only in-frame clonotypes and omits some of them. The table includes 70,000 or so clones, roughly 87% detected once. The chain is built from TRBV6-2 or TRBV6-3 and TRBJ2-3; D may be TRBD2 (5 bases). The origin of this receptor is an adult in good health. Sequenced material: peripheral blood, taken on day 0 of AZD1222 vaccination. The CDR3 sequence: CASSLLVGTDTQYF. The DNA for the CDR3 is TGTGCCAGCAGTTTACTAGTGGGCACAGATACGCAGTATTTT.